The source of this T cell receptor beta chain is a study of CD8 T cells in Susac syndrome. On this clonotype: Its antigen remains unidentified.

Sequencing of TCR beta, carried out with a high-throughput approach, was applied to CD8+ and CD4+ T cells from the blood. It was negative isolation that provided the CD8+ and CD4+ T cells, whereas TEMRA cells were enriched by FACS. Study observations and caveats: The study admitted that it had a relatively small number of individuals in its TCR sequencing and HLA analysis.

With 0 bases removed from V and 8 bases from J, the gap between germline ends came to 16 bases. Germline loops: CDR1 DFQATT, CDR2 SNEGSKA (reference sequence). The CDR3 contains 14 residues. RNA amounts of about 0.45 to 1 ug underwent reverse transcription with random hexamers. immunoSEQ multiplex PCR amplified TCR beta CDR3 across 54 Vbeta, 13 Jbeta. In TCRdb, the immunoSEQ multiplex PCR reads were re-called with MiXCR into one record per CDR3 protein. The data contain 160,000 or so distinct CDR3 sequences, 94% of them singletons. Sequenced sample: CD4+ T cells from PBMCs. The J gene is TRBJ1-2, the V gene TRBV20-1; tentative D call: TRBD1 (6 bases). The sequence was collected from a human donor with Susac syndrome. CDR3 coding DNA: TGCAGTGCTAGAGATAGAACAGGGAGAAGAGGCTACACCTTC. This encodes CSARDRTGRRGYTF.